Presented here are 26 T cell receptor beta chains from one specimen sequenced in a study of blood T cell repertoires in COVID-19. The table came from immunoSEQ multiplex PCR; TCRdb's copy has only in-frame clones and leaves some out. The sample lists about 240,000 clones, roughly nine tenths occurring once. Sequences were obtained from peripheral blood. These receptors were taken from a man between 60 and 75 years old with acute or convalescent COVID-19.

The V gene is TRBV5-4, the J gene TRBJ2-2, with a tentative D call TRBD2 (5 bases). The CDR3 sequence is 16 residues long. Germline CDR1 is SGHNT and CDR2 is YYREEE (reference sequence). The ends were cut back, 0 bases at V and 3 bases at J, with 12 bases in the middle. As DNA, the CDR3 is TGTGCCAGCAGCTTGGATCGAGGGCCTTACACCGGGGAGCTGTTTTTT. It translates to CASSLDRGPYTGELFF.

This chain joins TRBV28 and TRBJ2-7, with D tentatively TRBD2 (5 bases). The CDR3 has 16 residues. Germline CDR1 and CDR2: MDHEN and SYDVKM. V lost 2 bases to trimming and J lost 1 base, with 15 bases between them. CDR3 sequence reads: CASSLASTFNSYEQYF. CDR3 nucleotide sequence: TGTGCCAGCAGTTTAGCTAGCACCTTCAATTCCTACGAGCAGTACTTC.

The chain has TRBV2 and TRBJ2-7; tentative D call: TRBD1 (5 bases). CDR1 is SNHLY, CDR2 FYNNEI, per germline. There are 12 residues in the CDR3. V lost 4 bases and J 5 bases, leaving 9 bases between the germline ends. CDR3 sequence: CASSGQYHEQYF. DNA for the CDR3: TGTGCCAGCAGTGGACAGTACCACGAGCAGTACTTC.

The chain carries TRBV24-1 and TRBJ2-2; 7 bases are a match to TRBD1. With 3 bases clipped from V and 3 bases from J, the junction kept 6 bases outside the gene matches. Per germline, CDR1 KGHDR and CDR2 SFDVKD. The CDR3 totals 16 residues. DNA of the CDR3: TGTGCCACCAGTGATCCACAGGGGAGAGACACCGGGGAGCTGTTTTTT. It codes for CATSDPQGRDTGELFF.

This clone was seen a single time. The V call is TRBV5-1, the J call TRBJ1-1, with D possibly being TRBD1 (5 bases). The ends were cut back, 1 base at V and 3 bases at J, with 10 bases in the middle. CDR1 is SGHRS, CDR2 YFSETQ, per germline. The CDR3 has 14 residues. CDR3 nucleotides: TGCGCCAGCAGCTTGTTCGGGGGTGACACTGAAGCTTTCTTT. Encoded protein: CASSLFGGDTEAFF.

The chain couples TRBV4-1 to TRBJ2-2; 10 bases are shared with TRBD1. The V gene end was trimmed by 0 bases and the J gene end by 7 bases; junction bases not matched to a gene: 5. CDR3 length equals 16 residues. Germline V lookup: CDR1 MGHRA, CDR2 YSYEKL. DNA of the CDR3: TGCGCCAGCAGCCAAGATCCGACAGGGGGCGACGGGGAGCTGTTTTTT. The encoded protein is CASSQDPTGGDGELFF.

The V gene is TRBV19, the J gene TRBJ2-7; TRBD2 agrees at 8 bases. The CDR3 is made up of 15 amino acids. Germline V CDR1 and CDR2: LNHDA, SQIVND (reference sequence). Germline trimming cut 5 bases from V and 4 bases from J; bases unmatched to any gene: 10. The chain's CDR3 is CASSPSSGSGYEQYF. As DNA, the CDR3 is TGTGCCAGTAGTCCCTCAAGCGGGAGCGGGTACGAGCAGTACTTC.

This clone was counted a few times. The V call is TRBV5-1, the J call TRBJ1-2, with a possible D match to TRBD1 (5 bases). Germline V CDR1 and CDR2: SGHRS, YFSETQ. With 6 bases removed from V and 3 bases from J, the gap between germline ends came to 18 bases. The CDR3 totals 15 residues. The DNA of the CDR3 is TGCGCCAGCATGCGTGGGACGGGGGTCGACTATGGCTACACCTTC. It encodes CASMRGTGVDYGYTF.

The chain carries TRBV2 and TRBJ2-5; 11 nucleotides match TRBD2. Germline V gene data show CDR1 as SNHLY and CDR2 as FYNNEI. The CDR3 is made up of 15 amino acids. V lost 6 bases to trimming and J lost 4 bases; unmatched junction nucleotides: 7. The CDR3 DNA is TGTGCCAGCAGCGCAGAACTAGCGGGAGTAGAGACCCAGTACTTC. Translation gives CASSAELAGVETQYF.

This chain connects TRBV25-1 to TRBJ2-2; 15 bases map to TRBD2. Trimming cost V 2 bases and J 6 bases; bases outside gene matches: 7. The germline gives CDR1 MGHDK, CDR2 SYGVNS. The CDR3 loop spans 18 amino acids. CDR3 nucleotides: TGTGCCAGCAGTGAAGGACTAGCGGGAGGGCCTGGGCCCGGGGAGCTGTTTTTT. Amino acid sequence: CASSEGLAGGPGPGELFF.

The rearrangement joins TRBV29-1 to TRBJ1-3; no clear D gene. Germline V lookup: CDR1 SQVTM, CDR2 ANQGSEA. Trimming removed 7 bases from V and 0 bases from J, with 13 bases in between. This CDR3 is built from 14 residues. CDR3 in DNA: TGCAGCGCCCTGTGGGCGAACTCTGGAAACACCATATATTTT. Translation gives CSALWANSGNTIYF. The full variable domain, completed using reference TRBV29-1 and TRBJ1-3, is SAVISQKPSRDICQRGTSLTIQCQVDSQVTMMFWYRQQPGQSLTLIATANQGSEATYESGFVIDKFPISRPNLTFSTLTVSNMSPEDSSIYLCSALWANSGNTIYFGEGSWLTVV.

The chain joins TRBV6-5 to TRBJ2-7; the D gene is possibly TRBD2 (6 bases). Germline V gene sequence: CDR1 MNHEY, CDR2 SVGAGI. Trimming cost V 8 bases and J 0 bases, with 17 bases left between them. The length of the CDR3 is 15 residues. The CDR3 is CASPTPGLSSYEQYF. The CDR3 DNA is TGTGCCAGCCCTACACCGGGACTTAGCTCCTACGAGCAGTACTTC.

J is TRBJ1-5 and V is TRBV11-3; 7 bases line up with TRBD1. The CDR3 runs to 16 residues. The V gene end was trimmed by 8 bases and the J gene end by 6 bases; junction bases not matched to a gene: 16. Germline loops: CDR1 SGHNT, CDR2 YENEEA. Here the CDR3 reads CASHSEKEGAGQPQHF. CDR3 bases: TGTGCCAGCCATTCGGAGAAGGAGGGGGCGGGTCAGCCCCAGCATTTT.

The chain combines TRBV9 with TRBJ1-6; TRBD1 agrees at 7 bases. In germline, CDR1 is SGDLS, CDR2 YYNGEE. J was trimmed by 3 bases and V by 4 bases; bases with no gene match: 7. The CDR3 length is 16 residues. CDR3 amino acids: CASSRDRGGYNSPLHF. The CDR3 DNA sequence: TGTGCCAGCAGCCGGGACAGAGGGGGCTATAATTCACCCCTCCACTTT.

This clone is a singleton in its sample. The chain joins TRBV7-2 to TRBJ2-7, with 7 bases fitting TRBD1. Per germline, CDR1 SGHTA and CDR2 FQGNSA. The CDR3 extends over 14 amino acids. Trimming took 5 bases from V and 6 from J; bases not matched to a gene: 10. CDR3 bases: TGTGCCAGCAGCCTCCCGACAGGGCAGGCCGAGCAGTACTTC. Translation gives CASSLPTGQAEQYF.

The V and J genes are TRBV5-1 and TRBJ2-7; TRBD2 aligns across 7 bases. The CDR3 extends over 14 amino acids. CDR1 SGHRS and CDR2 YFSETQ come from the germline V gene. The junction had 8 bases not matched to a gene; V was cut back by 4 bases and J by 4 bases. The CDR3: CASSQGGGSYEQYF. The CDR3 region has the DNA TGCGCCAGCAGCCAGGGCGGCGGGAGTTACGAGCAGTACTTC.

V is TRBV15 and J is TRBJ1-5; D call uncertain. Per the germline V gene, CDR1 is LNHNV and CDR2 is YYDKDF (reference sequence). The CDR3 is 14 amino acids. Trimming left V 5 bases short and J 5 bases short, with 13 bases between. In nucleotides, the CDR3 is TGTGCCACCAGCCCACGGGATTCTTATCAGCCCCAGCATTTT. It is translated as CATSPRDSYQPQHF.

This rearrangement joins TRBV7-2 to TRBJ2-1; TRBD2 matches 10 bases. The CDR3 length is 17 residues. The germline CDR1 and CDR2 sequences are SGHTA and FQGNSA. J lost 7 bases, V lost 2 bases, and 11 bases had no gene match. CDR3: CASSLKAGGGSENEQFF. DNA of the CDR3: TGTGCCAGCAGCTTAAAAGCGGGAGGGGGGAGCGAAAATGAGCAGTTCTTC.

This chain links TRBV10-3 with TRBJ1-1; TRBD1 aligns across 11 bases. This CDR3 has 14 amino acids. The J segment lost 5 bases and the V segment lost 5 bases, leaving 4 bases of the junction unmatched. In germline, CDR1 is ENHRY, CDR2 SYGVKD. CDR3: CAISSGTGGTEAFF. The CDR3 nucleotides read TGTGCCATCAGTAGCGGGACAGGGGGAACTGAAGCTTTCTTT.

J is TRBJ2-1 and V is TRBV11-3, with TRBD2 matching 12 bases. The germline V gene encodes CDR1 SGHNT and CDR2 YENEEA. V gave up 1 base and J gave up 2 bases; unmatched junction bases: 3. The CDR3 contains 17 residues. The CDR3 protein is CASSLVGTSGPYNEQFF. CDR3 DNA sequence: TGTGCCAGCAGCTTAGTGGGGACTAGCGGGCCCTACAATGAGCAGTTCTTC.

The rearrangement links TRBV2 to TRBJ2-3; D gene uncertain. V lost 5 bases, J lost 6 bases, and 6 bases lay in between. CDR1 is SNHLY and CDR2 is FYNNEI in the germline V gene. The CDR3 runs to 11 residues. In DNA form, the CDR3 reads TGTGCCAGCAGTCTCCAGGATACGCAGTATTTT. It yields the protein CASSLQDTQYF.

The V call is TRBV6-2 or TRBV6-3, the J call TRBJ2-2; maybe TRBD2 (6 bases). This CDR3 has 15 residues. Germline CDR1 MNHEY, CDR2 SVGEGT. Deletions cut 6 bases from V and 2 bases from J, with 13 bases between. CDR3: CASSHQGGNTGELFF. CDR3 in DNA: TGTGCCAGCAGCCATCAGGGAGGAAACACCGGGGAGCTGTTTTTT.

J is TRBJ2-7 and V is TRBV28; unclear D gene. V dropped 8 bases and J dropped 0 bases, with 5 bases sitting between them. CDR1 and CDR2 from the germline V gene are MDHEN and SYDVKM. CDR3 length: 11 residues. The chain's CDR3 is CASLSSYEQYF. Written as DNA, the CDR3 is TGTGCCAGCCTCAGCTCCTACGAGCAGTACTTC. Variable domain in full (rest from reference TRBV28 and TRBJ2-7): DVKVTQSSRYLVKRTGEKVFLECVQDMDHENMFWYRQDPGLGLRLIYFSYDVKMKEKGDIPEGYSVSREKKERFSLILESASTNQTSMYLCASLSSYEQYFGPGTRLTVT.

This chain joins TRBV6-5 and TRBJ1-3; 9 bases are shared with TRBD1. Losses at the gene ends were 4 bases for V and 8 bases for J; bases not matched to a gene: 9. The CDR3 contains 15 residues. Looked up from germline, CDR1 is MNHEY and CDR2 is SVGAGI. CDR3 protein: CASSSSGTGRYTIYF. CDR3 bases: TGTGCCAGCAGTTCATCCGGGACAGGGCGATACACCATATATTTT.

The chain's CDR3 is CASRLAGVYSTDTQYF. Written as DNA, the CDR3 is TGTGCCAGCAGGCTAGCGGGAGTCTATAGCACAGATACGCAGTATTTT. The chain employs TRBV27 and TRBJ2-3; 10 nucleotides align to TRBD2. Germline V CDR1 and CDR2: MNHEY, SMNVEV (reference sequence). V lost 6 bases and J lost 0; bases outside the gene matches: 6. CDR3 length: 16 residues.

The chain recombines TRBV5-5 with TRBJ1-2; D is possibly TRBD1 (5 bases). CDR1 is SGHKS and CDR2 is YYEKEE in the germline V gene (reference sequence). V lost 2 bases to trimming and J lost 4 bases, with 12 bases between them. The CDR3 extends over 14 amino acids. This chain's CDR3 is CASSLQQVSYGYTF. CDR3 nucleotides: TGTGCCAGCAGCTTACAACAGGTCTCCTATGGCTACACCTTC. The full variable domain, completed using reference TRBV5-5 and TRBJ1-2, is DAGVTQSPTHLIKTRGQQVTLRCSPISGHKSVSWYQQVLGQGPQFIFQYYEKEERGRGNFPDRFSARQFPNYSSELNVNALLLGDSALYLCASSLQQVSYGYTFGSGTRLTVV.